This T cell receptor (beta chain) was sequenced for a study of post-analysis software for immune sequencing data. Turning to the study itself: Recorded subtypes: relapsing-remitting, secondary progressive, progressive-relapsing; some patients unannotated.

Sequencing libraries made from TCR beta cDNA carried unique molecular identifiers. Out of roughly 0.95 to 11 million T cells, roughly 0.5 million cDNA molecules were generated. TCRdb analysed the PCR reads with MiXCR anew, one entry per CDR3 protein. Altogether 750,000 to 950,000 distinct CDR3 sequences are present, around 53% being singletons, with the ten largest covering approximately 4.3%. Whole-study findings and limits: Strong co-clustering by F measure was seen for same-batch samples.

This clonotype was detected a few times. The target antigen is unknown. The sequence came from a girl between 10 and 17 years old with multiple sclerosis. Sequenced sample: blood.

CDR3 nucleotide sequence: TGTGCCAGCAGCTTCCGGGACAGGGGCGATGAGCAGTTCTTC. It encodes CASSFRDRGDEQFF. V gene TRBV12-3 or TRBV12-4 combines with J gene TRBJ2-1, with 10 bases aligning to TRBD1. With 6 bases clipped from V and 8 bases from J, the junction kept 7 bases outside the gene matches. This CDR3 contains 14 residues.